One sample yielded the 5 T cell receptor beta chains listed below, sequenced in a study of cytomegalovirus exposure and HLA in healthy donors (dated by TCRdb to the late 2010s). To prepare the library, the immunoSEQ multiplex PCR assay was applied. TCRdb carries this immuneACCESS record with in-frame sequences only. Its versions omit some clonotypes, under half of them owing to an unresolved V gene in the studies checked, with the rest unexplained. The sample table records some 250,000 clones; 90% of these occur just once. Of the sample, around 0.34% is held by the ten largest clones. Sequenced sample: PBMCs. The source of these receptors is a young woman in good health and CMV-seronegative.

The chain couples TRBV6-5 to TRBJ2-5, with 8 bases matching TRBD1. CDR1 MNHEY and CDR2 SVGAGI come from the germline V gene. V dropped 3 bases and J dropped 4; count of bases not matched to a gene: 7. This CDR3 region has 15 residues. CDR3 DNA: TGTGCCAGCAGTTATTTAGGACAGGGACTAGAGACCCAGTACTTC. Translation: CASSYLGQGLETQYF.

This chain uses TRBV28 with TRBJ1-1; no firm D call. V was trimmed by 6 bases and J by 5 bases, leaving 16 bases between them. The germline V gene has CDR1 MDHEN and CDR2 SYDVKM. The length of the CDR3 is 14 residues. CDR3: CASSLQSGWTEAFF. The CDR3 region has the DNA TGTGCCAGCAGCCTACAGTCTGGGTGGACTGAAGCTTTCTTT.

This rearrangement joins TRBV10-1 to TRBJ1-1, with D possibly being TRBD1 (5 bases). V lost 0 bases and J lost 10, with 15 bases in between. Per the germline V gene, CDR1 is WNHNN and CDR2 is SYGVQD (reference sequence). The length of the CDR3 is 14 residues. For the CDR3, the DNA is TGCGCCAGCAGTGAGTCCGCGGGACCACCACGAGCTTTCTTT. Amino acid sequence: CASSESAGPPRAFF.

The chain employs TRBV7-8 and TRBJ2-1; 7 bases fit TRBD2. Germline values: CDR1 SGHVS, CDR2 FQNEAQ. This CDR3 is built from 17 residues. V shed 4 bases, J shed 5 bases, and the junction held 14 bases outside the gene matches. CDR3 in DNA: TGTGCCAGCAGCTCCGCGAGGATCGGGAGGTCGAACAATGAGCAGTTCTTC. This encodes CASSSARIGRSNNEQFF.

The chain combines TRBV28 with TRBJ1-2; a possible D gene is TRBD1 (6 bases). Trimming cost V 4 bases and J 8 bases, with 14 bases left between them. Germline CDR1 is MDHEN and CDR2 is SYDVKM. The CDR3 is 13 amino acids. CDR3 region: CASSSSGDGGYTF. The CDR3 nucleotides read TGTGCCAGCAGTTCCTCAGGGGATGGGGGCTACACCTTC.